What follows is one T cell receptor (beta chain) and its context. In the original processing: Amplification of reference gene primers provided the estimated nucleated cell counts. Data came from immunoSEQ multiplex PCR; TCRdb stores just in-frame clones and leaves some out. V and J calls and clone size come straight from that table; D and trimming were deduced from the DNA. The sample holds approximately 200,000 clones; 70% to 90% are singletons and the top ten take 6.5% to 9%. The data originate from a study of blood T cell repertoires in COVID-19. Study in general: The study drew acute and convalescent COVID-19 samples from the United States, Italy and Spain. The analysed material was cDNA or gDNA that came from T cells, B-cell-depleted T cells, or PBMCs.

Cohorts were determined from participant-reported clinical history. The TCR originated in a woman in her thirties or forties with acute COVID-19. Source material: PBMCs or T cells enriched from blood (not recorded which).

CDR3 DNA: TGCGCCAGCAGCTTGGTGGCAGGGCAGGACTATGGCTACACCTTC. Its translation is CASSLVAGQDYGYTF. The rearrangement joins TRBV5-1 to TRBJ1-2; weak D call: TRBD1 (5 bases). The CDR3 runs 15 residues. The V end lost 0 bases, the J end lost 3 bases, and 12 bases lay between the germline ends. Germline loops: CDR1 SGHRS, CDR2 YFSETQ.